Given below is one T cell receptor (beta chain) in context. Antigen unknown. The sample comes from a study of cytomegalovirus exposure and HLA in healthy donors. Overall study results and limits: Confirmation was obtained in vitro that a few CMV-associated chains are specific for CMV antigens. A subsequent analysis found that TCR clusters from the first cohort also tended to co-occur in the approximately 110 validation repertoires, with 90% to 95% of cluster scores above 0. Rarity marked most TCR sequences, yet some public TCRs occurred in many donors.

CDR1 SGHTA and CDR2 FQGTGA come from the germline V gene. CDR3 length: 13 residues. The V end was cut by 4 bases, the J end by 5 bases, with 9 bases between. Using immunoSEQ multiplex PCR, the repertoire was profiled, and TCRdb retains in-frame clones only, with some absent. Here the sample spans 70,000 to 80,000 clones, around 94% being singletons. Specimen: PBMCs. This sequence joins TRBV7-3 and TRBJ2-1; D perhaps matches TRBD2 (5 bases). The receptor was isolated from a woman younger than 35 in good health and CMV-seropositive. This CDR3 is CASSSFGDNEQFF. As DNA, the CDR3 is TGTGCCAGCAGCTCCTTCGGGGACAATGAGCAGTTCTTC.